The 22 T cell receptor beta chains below all came from one sample that was sequenced in a study of cytomegalovirus exposure and HLA in healthy donors. The PCR made use of 60 Vbeta and 13 Jbeta primers. Profiling relied on immunoSEQ multiplex PCR, and the TCRdb table lists in-frame clones only, not all of them. The table has approximately 150,000 clones, roughly 79% seen once; the top ten hold roughly 4.4%. The sample consisted of PBMCs. Receptors were obtained from a woman between 18 and 29 years old in good health and CMV-seropositive.

V is TRBV19 and J is TRBJ1-5, with 7 nucleotides matching TRBD1. Germline loops: CDR1 LNHDA, CDR2 SQIVND (reference sequence). After removal of 5 bases from V and 6 bases from J, the junction contained 10 bases not matched to a gene. There are 15 residues in the CDR3. The CDR3 DNA sequence: TGTGCCAGTAGTGCCCTTGACAGGGAAGGTCAGCCCCAGCATTTT. Its translation is CASSALDREGQPQHF.

This clone came up a few times. V and J are TRBV15 and TRBJ2-1, with D tentatively TRBD2 (6 bases). The CDR3 spans 16 residues. V was pared by 0 bases and J by 0 bases, with 9 bases between. Germline V gives CDR1 LNHNV, CDR2 YYDKDF (reference sequence). For the CDR3, the DNA is TGTGCCACCAGCAGAGACCGGCGGGGCTCCTACAATGAGCAGTTCTTC. Residues: CATSRDRRGSYNEQFF.

This clone was seen only a few times. This chain uses TRBV7-8 with TRBJ2-7, with 10 bases fitting TRBD2. This CDR3 region has 16 residues. Germline values: CDR1 SGHVS, CDR2 FQNEAQ. Trimming cost V 3 bases and J 6 bases; bases outside gene matches: 11. CDR3 in DNA: TGTGCCAGCAGCTTCAGGCGGGGGGCTAGCGGGGGCGAGCAGTACTTC. Amino acid sequence: CASSFRRGASGGEQYF.

The CDR3 sequence: CASSLGQRSSYEQYF. In nucleotides, the CDR3 is TGTGCCAGCAGCTTGGGACAGCGAAGCTCCTACGAGCAGTACTTC. V and J are TRBV5-5 and TRBJ2-7; TRBD1 is a possible D gene (5 bases). Trimming removed 0 bases from V and 0 bases from J, with 10 bases in between. The CDR3 spans 15 residues. Germline V gives CDR1 SGHKS, CDR2 YYEKEE (reference sequence).

This clone was seen once. This sample includes further DNA sequences coding for the same CDR3. The chain links TRBV18 to TRBJ1-5, with TRBD1 matching 9 bases. V gave up 3 bases and J gave up 4 bases; unmatched junction bases: 1. Germline values: CDR1 KGHSH, CDR2 LQKENI. The CDR3 contains 14 residues. CDR3 sequence: CASSPGTGNQPQHF. CDR3 sequence (DNA): TGTGCCAGCTCACCCGGGACAGGGAATCAGCCCCAGCATTTT.

Details on this clone: This sample also contains other DNA sequences that code for the same CDR3. This chain links TRBV30 with TRBJ1-2; a possible D gene is TRBD1 (5 bases). Germline CDR1 GTSNPN, CDR2 SVGIG (reference sequence). Between the trimmed V and J ends, which lost 0 bases and 4 bases, there was a span of 9 bases. CDR3 length equals 13 residues. The CDR3 spells CAWSVGQGYGYTF. CDR3 DNA: TGTGCCTGGAGTGTGGGTCAGGGCTATGGCTACACCTTC.

In this sample, this clone turned up a few times. The rearrangement joins TRBV20-1 to TRBJ1-1; 8 nucleotides line up with TRBD1. This CDR3 has 11 amino acids. Germline-derived CDR1 and CDR2 are DFQATT and SNEGSKA (reference sequence). V lost 6 bases, J lost 10 bases, and 7 bases stayed unmatched. As DNA, the CDR3 is TGCAGTGCGCAGACAGGGGAGTTAGCTTTCTTT. Translation: CSAQTGELAFF.

This chain connects TRBV5-6 to TRBJ2-5; D gene ambiguous. V was cut by 0 bases and J by 7 bases, with 13 bases left in between. This CDR3 contains 14 residues. Germline-derived CDR1 and CDR2 are SGHDT and YYEEEE. The CDR3 nucleotides are TGTGCCAGCAGCTTGGACAGCCCCTATGGGACCCAGTACTTC. The encoded protein is CASSLDSPYGTQYF.

This rearrangement joins TRBV30 to TRBJ2-7, with TRBD1 matching over 9 bases. The CDR3 runs to 18 residues. V dropped 2 bases and J dropped 4; count of bases not matched to a gene: 18. The germline CDR1 and CDR2 sequences are GTSNPN and SVGIG (reference sequence). The CDR3: CAWSPTRIRDREKYEQYF. Written as DNA, the CDR3 is TGTGCCTGGAGTCCTACCCGAATCCGGGACAGGGAAAAATACGAGCAGTACTTC.

The chain recombines TRBV6-5 with TRBJ1-3; no definite D call. Germline V gene data show CDR1 as MNHEY and CDR2 as SVGAGI. The V and J ends lost 2 bases and 0 bases respectively, with 8 bases between them. This CDR3 has 15 amino acids. The CDR3 DNA is TGTGCCAGCAGTTACGGGCCGGACTCTGGAAACACCATATATTTT. Its protein is CASSYGPDSGNTIYF.

This chain connects TRBV5-4 to TRBJ1-6; D is possibly TRBD1 (6 bases). Germline V gene lookup returns CDR1 SGHNT and CDR2 YYREEE (reference sequence). Trimming pared 4 bases from V and 6 bases from J, leaving 14 bases between. The CDR3 length is 15 residues. The CDR3 coding sequence is TGTGCCAGCAGCACCCAGACAGGACTTAATTCACCCCTCCACTTT. Translation gives CASSTQTGLNSPLHF.

The chain carries TRBV4-1 and TRBJ2-3; TRBD2 matches 7 bases. The CDR3 length is 17 residues. The junction had 9 bases not matched to a gene; V was cut back by 0 bases and J by 3 bases. Germline values: CDR1 MGHRA, CDR2 YSYEKL. The chain's CDR3 is CASSQETSGDATDTQYF. CDR3 in DNA: TGCGCCAGCAGCCAAGAAACGAGCGGGGATGCTACAGATACGCAGTATTTT.

The chain uses TRBV11-3 and TRBJ1-1, with D tentatively TRBD1 (6 bases). V shed 4 bases and J shed 3 bases, with 12 bases lying between them. The CDR3 is 14 residues long. Per germline, CDR1 SGHNT and CDR2 YENEEA. CDR3 loop: CASSSQGGDTEAFF. The CDR3 DNA is TGTGCCAGCAGCTCACAGGGTGGGGACACTGAAGCTTTCTTT.

This clone has more than one count but fewer than ten. The chain is built from TRBV7-8 and TRBJ1-4; 8 bases match TRBD1. The germline gives CDR1 SGHVS, CDR2 FQNEAQ. The CDR3 is 16 residues long. After removal of 0 bases from V and 8 bases from J, the junction contained 8 bases not matched to a gene. The CDR3 DNA reads as TGTGCCAGCAGCTTAGCCGGGACAGGTCGAGGGGAAAAACTGTTTTTT. Translated: CASSLAGTGRGEKLFF.

The V gene is TRBV11-1, the J gene TRBJ2-6, with D maybe TRBD1 (6 bases). Germline assignment: CDR1 SGHAT and CDR2 FQDESV (reference sequence). The CDR3 has 18 amino acids. Trimming removed 8 bases from V and 4 bases from J, with 24 bases in between. The CDR3 is CASAAPGAGAGGANVLTF. CDR3 nucleotides: TGTGCCAGCGCCGCCCCCGGCGCAGGGGCTGGAGGGGCCAACGTCCTGACTTTC.

The CDR3 sequence is CASSQETSGATYEQYF. The CDR3, as DNA: TGCGCCAGCAGCCAAGAGACTAGCGGGGCAACCTACGAGCAGTACTTC. The gene calls are TRBV4-3 and TRBJ2-7; TRBD2 matches 11 bases. V trimming: 0 bases; J trimming: 2 bases; junction bases outside the gene matches: 3. This CDR3 is built from 16 residues. Germline CDR1 LGHNA, CDR2 YSLEER.

This clone appeared a single time. The sample has other DNA sequences that encode this CDR3 too. The CDR3 DNA follows: TGTGCCAGCAGCTTGGACAGAGTTTCACCCCTCCACTTT. It translates to CASSLDRVSPLHF. V is TRBV5-4 and J is TRBJ1-6; D call uncertain. Germline V gives CDR1 SGHNT, CDR2 YYREEE (reference sequence). Trimming shortened V by 0 bases and J by 9 bases, and 7 bases separated the two germline ends. The CDR3 has 13 amino acids.

The V gene is TRBV4-1, the J gene TRBJ2-7; D is perhaps TRBD2 (6 bases). Germline CDR1 reads MGHRA; CDR2 reads YSYEKL. The germline V and J ends were trimmed by 4 bases and 7 bases, with 20 bases remaining between them. This CDR3 has 15 residues. CDR3 sequence: CASSRSWRGSGEQYF. The CDR3 DNA sequence: TGCGCCAGCAGCCGGTCTTGGCGGGGTTCGGGTGAGCAGTACTTC.

The chain recombines TRBV11-2 with TRBJ1-1, with no clear D. Germline CDR1 and CDR2: SGHAT and FQNNGV. Between the trimmed V and J ends, which lost 1 base and 3 bases, there was a span of 9 bases. This CDR3 spans 14 amino acids. The CDR3 sequence: CASSLAGSHTEAFF. CDR3 bases: TGTGCCAGCAGCTTAGCTGGGAGTCACACTGAAGCTTTCTTT. The entire variable domain, with the rest obtained from reference TRBV11-2 and TRBJ1-1, is as follows: EAGVAQSPRYKIIEKRQSVAFWCNPISGHATLYWYQQILGQGPKLLIQFQNNGVVDDSQLPKDRFSAERLKGVDSTLKIQPAKLEDSAVYLCASSLAGSHTEAFFGQGTRLTVV.

The rearrangement joins TRBV6-1 to TRBJ2-1, with 7 positions matching TRBD2. The germline gives CDR1 MNHNS, CDR2 SASEGT. After removal of 3 bases from V and 14 bases from J, the junction contained 10 bases not matched to a gene. This CDR3 spans 13 amino acids. The CDR3 coding sequence is TGTGCCAGCAGTGATCTAGCGGCGTCTAAGGAGTTCTTC. This encodes CASSDLAASKEFF.

This sequence joins TRBV15 and TRBJ2-3, with D perhaps matching TRBD2 (5 bases). The CDR3 runs to 17 residues. The V end was cut by 3 bases, the J end by 0 bases, with 16 bases between. Germline assignment: CDR1 LNHNV and CDR2 YYDKDF (reference sequence). The CDR3 DNA sequence: TGTGCCACCAGCAGGGACTTTTTACAAACTAGCACAGATACGCAGTATTTT. Protein product: CATSRDFLQTSTDTQYF.

This chain uses TRBV10-1 with TRBJ2-1, with a weak D call TRBD2 (7 bases). V lost 4 bases and J 0 bases, leaving 19 bases between the germline ends. CDR3 length: 18 amino acids. CDR1 WNHNN and CDR2 SYGVQD come from the germline V gene (reference sequence). The CDR3 DNA is TGCGCCAGCAGTGGTACCGCACCGGGGGGCAGCTCCTACAATGAGCAGTTCTTC. Translating it yields CASSGTAPGGSSYNEQFF.